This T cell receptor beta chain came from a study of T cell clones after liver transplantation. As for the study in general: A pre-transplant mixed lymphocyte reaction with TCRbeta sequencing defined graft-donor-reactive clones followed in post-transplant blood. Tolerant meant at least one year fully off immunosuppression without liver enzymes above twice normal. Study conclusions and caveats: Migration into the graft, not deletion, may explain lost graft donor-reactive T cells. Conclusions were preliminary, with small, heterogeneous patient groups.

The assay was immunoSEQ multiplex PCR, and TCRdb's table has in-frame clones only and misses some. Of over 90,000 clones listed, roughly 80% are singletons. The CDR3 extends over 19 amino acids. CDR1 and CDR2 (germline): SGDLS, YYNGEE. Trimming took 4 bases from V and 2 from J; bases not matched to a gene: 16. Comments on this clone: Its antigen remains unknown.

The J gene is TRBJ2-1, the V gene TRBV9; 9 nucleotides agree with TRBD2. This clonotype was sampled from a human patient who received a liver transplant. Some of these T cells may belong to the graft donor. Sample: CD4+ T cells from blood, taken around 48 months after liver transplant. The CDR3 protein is CASSPHSGKRGAPYNEQFF. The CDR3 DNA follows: TGTGCCAGCAGCCCTCACTCGGGGAAGCGGGGGGCCCCCTACAATGAGCAGTTCTTC.